The 16 T cell receptor beta chains listed next were all sequenced from one sample in a study of technical replicates of blood from several donors. Assay used: immunoSEQ multiplex PCR; TCRdb lists only in-frame clones, some missing. The sample has tens of thousands of clones; 92% are singletons. Sample: T cells isolated from PBMCs. The source of these receptors is a human donor in good health.

The CDR3: CASNSALRVADTQYF. Written as DNA, the CDR3 is TGTGCCAGTAATTCAGCCCTTCGGGTCGCAGATACGCAGTATTTT. The chain uses TRBV19 and TRBJ2-3, with no clear D. Trimming shortened V by 7 bases and J by 4 bases, and 18 bases separated the two germline ends. Germline CDR1 reads LNHDA; CDR2 reads SQIVND (reference sequence). The length of the CDR3 is 15 residues.

The J gene is TRBJ2-1, the V gene TRBV2; the D gene is possibly TRBD1 (5 bases). Germline-derived CDR1 and CDR2 are SNHLY and FYNNEI. CDR3 length: 16 residues. Trimming pared 6 bases from V and 0 bases from J, leaving 15 bases between. The CDR3 bases are TGTGCCAGCAGGCCAAGGGGCCAGAGCTCCTACAATGAGCAGTTCTTC. Translating it yields CASRPRGQSSYNEQFF.

This clone appeared once. The rearrangement uses TRBV2 and TRBJ2-7; the D gene is possibly TRBD2 (6 bases). The V end lost 2 bases, the J end lost 3 bases, and 17 bases lay between the germline ends. The CDR3 sequence is 16 residues long. Looked up from germline, CDR1 is SNHLY and CDR2 is FYNNEI. The CDR3 sequence: CASSEFLGGPRYEQYF. In nucleotides, the CDR3 is TGTGCCAGCAGTGAATTTCTAGGAGGGCCCCGCTACGAGCAGTACTTC. Combining the CDR3 with reference TRBV2 and TRBJ2-7 gives the whole variable domain EPEVTQTPSHQVTQMGQEVILRCVPISNHLYFYWYRQILGQKVEFLVSFYNNEISEKSEIFDDQFSVERPDGSNFTLKIRSTKLEDSAMYFCASSEFLGGPRYEQYFGPGTRLTVT.

CDR3 residues: CASTSGQGGNTQYF. DNA of the CDR3: TGCGCCAGCACCTCGGGACAGGGCGGGAATACGCAGTATTTT. The J gene is TRBJ2-3, the V gene TRBV10-2, with 9 bases fitting TRBD1. This CDR3 has 14 residues. The ends lost 7 bases at V and 7 bases at J; junction bases unmatched: 9. Looked up from germline, CDR1 is WSHSY and CDR2 is SAAADI.

The rearrangement uses TRBV11-2 and TRBJ1-5; tentative D call: TRBD1 (5 bases). V gave up 5 bases and J gave up 3 bases, with 17 bases separating them. The CDR3 has 16 residues. The germline gives CDR1 SGHAT, CDR2 FQNNGV. Written as DNA, the CDR3 is TGTGCCAGCAGCCGAGGAAGGGGACTACACAATCAGCCCCAGCATTTT. Translating gives CASSRGRGLHNQPQHF.

J is TRBJ1-1 and V is TRBV11-3; tentatively, D is TRBD1 (5 bases). V shed 5 bases and J shed 6 bases, with 13 bases lying between them. This CDR3 has 13 residues. The germline V gene has CDR1 SGHNT and CDR2 YENEEA. DNA for the CDR3: TGTGCCAGCAGCGTCGACAGTAGGGCTGAAGCTTTCTTT. Translation gives CASSVDSRAEAFF.

J is TRBJ1-2 and V is TRBV19, with 10 bases fitting TRBD1. Germline assignment: CDR1 LNHDA and CDR2 SQIVND (reference sequence). This CDR3 region has 14 residues. With V trimmed by 5 bases and J by 5 bases, 5 bases remained unmatched. CDR3 sequence: CASSRPGQGYGYTF. The CDR3 DNA is TGTGCCAGTAGTCGACCGGGACAGGGGTATGGCTACACCTTC.

The rearrangement joins TRBV10-3 to TRBJ2-6; maybe TRBD1 (5 bases). Germline CDR1 reads ENHRY; CDR2 reads SYGVKD. CDR3 length: 17 residues. V dropped 2 bases and J dropped 3 bases, with 14 bases sitting between them. The CDR3 nucleotides are TGTGCCATCAGTGAGAGGGGAAACTGGCGTGGGGCCAACGTCCTGACTTTC. It specifies CAISERGNWRGANVLTF.

This clone was recorded only once. V usage is TRBV6-5 and J usage is TRBJ2-3; D is perhaps TRBD2 (5 bases). The CDR3 is made up of 13 amino acids. V was shortened by 4 bases and J by 4 bases, with 9 bases between the two germline ends. Germline V gives CDR1 MNHEY, CDR2 SVGAGI. As DNA, the CDR3 is TGTGCCAGCAGTTCCCCACTAGCAGATACGCAGTATTTT. Its protein product is CASSSPLADTQYF.

This chain links TRBV28 with TRBJ1-1, with D possibly being TRBD1 (5 bases). CDR3 size: 14 residues. Trimming left V 2 bases short and J 0 bases short, with 7 bases between. CDR1 MDHEN and CDR2 SYDVKM come from the germline V gene. CDR3 protein: CASSLQGLNTEAFF. CDR3 sequence (DNA): TGTGCCAGCAGTTTACAGGGATTGAACACTGAAGCTTTCTTT.

The V call is TRBV28, the J call TRBJ2-7; 11 bases line up with TRBD1. The CDR3 covers 15 residues. Germline CDR1 reads MDHEN; CDR2 reads SYDVKM. V was clipped by 6 bases and J by 3 bases; unmatched bases: 7. CDR3 coding DNA: TGTGCCAGCAGAACTCCGGGACAGGGGGACTACGAGCAGTACTTC. Its translation: CASRTPGQGDYEQYF.

In its sample, this clone was seen once. V gene TRBV6-5 combines with J gene TRBJ2-7, with a possible D match to TRBD2 (5 bases). Germline V lookup: CDR1 MNHEY, CDR2 SVGAGI. The CDR3 extends over 12 amino acids. The ends were cut back, 6 bases at V and 3 bases at J, with 9 bases in the middle. For the CDR3, the DNA is TGTGCCAGCAGCCTAGGAGGCTACGAGCAGTACTTC. Translation gives CASSLGGYEQYF.

This clone was seen only once. This chain uses TRBV18 with TRBJ1-5; D perhaps matches TRBD1 (5 bases). This CDR3 contains 12 residues. Germline V gene lookup returns CDR1 KGHSH and CDR2 LQKENI. The V gene lost 3 bases and the J gene lost 15 bases, with 15 bases spanning the gap. The CDR3 sequence is CASSPRPMGGHF. The DNA for the CDR3 is TGTGCCAGCTCACCTCGACCTATGGGGGGGCATTTT.

V and J are TRBV10-3 and TRBJ1-4; D not resolved. Germline assignment: CDR1 ENHRY and CDR2 SYGVKD. The CDR3 is 14 residues long. The V and J ends lost 8 bases and 6 bases respectively, with 16 bases between them. In DNA form, the CDR3 reads TGTGCCATCGCGGACCGGGAGGGTCATGAAAAACTGTTTTTT. Translating it yields CAIADREGHEKLFF.

The V and J genes are TRBV4-1 and TRBJ1-5; 7 bases align to TRBD1. Germline V gene data show CDR1 as MGHRA and CDR2 as YSYEKL. After removal of 0 bases from V and 2 bases from J, the junction contained 7 bases not matched to a gene. The CDR3 has 17 amino acids. The CDR3 DNA follows: TGCGCCAGCAGCCAAGATAGGGCAGGGGGTCGCAATCAGCCCCAGCATTTT. Translated, it gives CASSQDRAGGRNQPQHF.

V usage is TRBV2 and J usage is TRBJ2-1, with D possibly being TRBD2 (5 bases). Germline V gene lookup returns CDR1 SNHLY and CDR2 FYNNEI. This CDR3 spans 13 amino acids. V lost 5 bases, J lost 9 bases, and 14 bases lay in between. The CDR3 spells CASSTTSFGEQFF. CDR3 DNA sequence: TGTGCCAGCAGTACCACTAGTTTTGGTGAGCAGTTCTTC.